Frequency places the clone carrying this TCR beta chain as medium-sized (0.01 to 0.1%). Its specificity is not known. Each patient with active arthritis gave synovial fluid along with matched peripheral blood. Donors were more than nine juvenile idiopathic arthritis patients with active disease. Patients were aged median 11.6 years with disease lasting median 7 years. The germline gives CDR1 SNHLY, CDR2 FYNNEI. The CDR3 sequence is 18 residues long. No DNA is recorded. Clones were sequenced by immunoSEQ multiplex PCR, and TCRdb holds only the in-frame ones, with some missing. This sample contains 2,500 or so clones. These data are taken from a study of synovial regulatory T cells in juvenile arthritis. Study-wide results and limits: iaTreg cells shared more CDR3 sequences with synovial Tregs than other blood Tregs did.

The chain has TRBV2 and TRBJ2-1; the TCRdb D gene call, TRBD2, has no DNA to confirm it. The TCR sequence derives from a donor younger than 30 with juvenile idiopathic arthritis. Sequenced input: Treg cells from the synovium. CDR3 sequence: CASRRLAGGEYSYNEQFF.